This entry lists 25 T cell receptor beta chains sequenced from one sample in a study of blood T cells in healthy people across ages. Next came a second PCR, run for about 7 to 12 cycles, which used a sample-barcoded 5' primer along with a J-beta primer mix. Each CDR3 protein is one row after TCRdb ran MiXCR on the 5' RACE reads. Of around 800,000 distinct CDR3 sequences listed, 55% to 65% were seen once; the top ten hold about a quarter. Sequencing was done on a sample of blood. These TCRs come from a man between 25 and 39 years old in good health.

This clonotype appeared a few times. CDR3 protein: CASSLVQPTNEKLFF. For the CDR3, the DNA is TGCGCCAGCAGCTTGGTTCAGCCAACTAATGAAAAACTGTTTTTT. The chain is built from TRBV5-1 and TRBJ1-4; D unclear. CDR1 is SGHRS, CDR2 YFSETQ, per germline. The CDR3 totals 15 residues. The germline V and J ends were trimmed by 0 bases and 0 bases, with 6 bases remaining between them.

This chain uses TRBV5-1 with TRBJ2-5, with D perhaps TRBD1 (5 bases). The CDR3 sequence is 14 residues long. V was trimmed by 4 bases and J by 2 bases, leaving 12 bases between them. Germline V CDR1 and CDR2: SGHRS, YFSETQ. CDR3 sequence: CASSRATEQETQYF. CDR3 DNA: TGCGCCAGCAGCAGAGCGACAGAACAAGAGACCCAGTACTTC.

V is TRBV30 and J is TRBJ1-2; maybe TRBD1 (5 bases). The CDR3 loop spans 17 amino acids. The germline V gene encodes CDR1 GTSNPN and CDR2 SVGIG (reference sequence). Trimming took off 0 bases at V and 4 bases at J, with 21 bases between the two ends. The CDR3 nucleotides are TGTGCCTGGAGTGTAGACCCGATTGGGGGGTGGCCCTATGGCTACACCTTC. This codes for CAWSVDPIGGWPYGYTF. The full variable domain, completed using reference TRBV30 and TRBJ1-2, is SQTIHQWPATLVQPVGSPLSLECTVEGTSNPNLYWYRQAAGRGLQLLFYSVGIGQISSEVPQNLSASRPQDRQFILSSKKLLLSDSGFYLCAWSVDPIGGWPYGYTFGSGTRLTVV.

This chain joins TRBV20-1 and TRBJ2-7, with 9 bases fitting TRBD1. J was trimmed by 3 bases and V by 5 bases; bases with no gene match: 8. The CDR3 spans 14 residues. The germline gives CDR1 DFQATT, CDR2 SNEGSKA (reference sequence). This CDR3 is CSALQGAYDYEQYF. The CDR3 region has the DNA TGCAGTGCTTTACAGGGGGCGTACGACTACGAGCAGTACTTC.

This clonotype was seen more than once but under ten times. The chain uses TRBV29-1 and TRBJ2-1, with D perhaps TRBD1 (6 bases). Trimming took off 6 bases at V and 1 base at J, with 10 bases between the two ends. Germline CDR1 and CDR2: SQVTM and ANQGSEA. The CDR3 sequence is 13 residues long. CDR3 in DNA: TGCAGCGTCCTAACAGGGTCCTACAATGAGCAGTTCTTC. It codes for CSVLTGSYNEQFF.

This clonotype was observed a handful of times. V gene TRBV10-3 combines with J gene TRBJ2-4; D perhaps matches TRBD1 (5 bases). The CDR3 contains 20 residues. Trimming removed 0 bases from V and 0 bases from J, with 21 bases in between. Germline V gives CDR1 ENHRY, CDR2 SYGVKD. CDR3 in amino acids: CAISESGQPKTVLAKNIQYF. The CDR3 region has the DNA TGTGCCATCAGTGAGTCGGGGCAGCCGAAAACTGTCCTAGCCAAAAACATTCAGTACTTC.

The genes are TRBV12-3 or TRBV12-4 and TRBJ1-5; unclear D gene. This CDR3 is 11 amino acids long. Trimming stripped 6 bases from V and 9 bases from J, with 9 bases between. The CDR3 here is CASSSPWPQHF. The CDR3 DNA reads as TGTGCCAGCAGCTCTCCCTGGCCCCAGCATTTT.

V usage is TRBV15 and J usage is TRBJ1-1, with 10 bases identical to TRBD1. Germline trimming cut 2 bases from V and 4 bases from J; bases unmatched to any gene: 4. From germline, CDR1 is LNHNV and CDR2 YYDKDF (reference sequence). The CDR3 consists of 15 residues. The CDR3: CATSRMWTGGTEAFF. The CDR3 DNA is TGTGCCACCAGCAGAATGTGGACAGGGGGCACTGAAGCTTTCTTT.

The chain uses TRBV29-1 and TRBJ1-2; 8 bases map to TRBD1. CDR3 length: 15 residues. Germline CDR1 and CDR2: SQVTM and ANQGSEA. Trimming cost V 3 bases and J 3 bases; bases outside gene matches: 9. The chain's CDR3 is CSVEIRDRTDYGYTF. Written as DNA, the CDR3 is TGCAGCGTTGAGATTCGGGACAGGACGGACTATGGCTACACCTTC. Looking up the rest from reference TRBV29-1 and TRBJ1-2 gives the full variable domain: SAVISQKPSRDICQRGTSLTIQCQVDSQVTMMFWYRQQPGQSLTLIATANQGSEATYESGFVIDKFPISRPNLTFSTLTVSNMSPEDSSIYLCSVEIRDRTDYGYTFGSGTRLTVV.

The J gene is TRBJ2-7, the V gene TRBV9; a weak D match, TRBD2 (5 bases). The CDR3 runs 13 residues. Germline loops: CDR1 SGDLS, CDR2 YYNGEE. Trimming left V 6 bases short and J 5 bases short, with 15 bases between. Here the CDR3 reads CASNSRGGHEQYF. CDR3 nucleotide sequence: TGTGCCAGCAACTCACGGGGTGGCCACGAGCAGTACTTC.

The chain carries TRBV5-1 and TRBJ2-7, with 7 bases matching TRBD1. V lost 6 bases and J lost 1; bases outside the gene matches: 7. The germline V gene has CDR1 SGHRS and CDR2 YFSETQ. The CDR3 consists of 14 residues. In nucleotides, the CDR3 is TGCGCCAGCAAGTCCGAGGGGGCATCCTACGAGCAGTACTTC. Protein: CASKSEGASYEQYF.

J is TRBJ2-3 and V is TRBV9; no clear D. V was trimmed by 4 bases and J by 5 bases, leaving 11 bases between them. The CDR3 is 13 residues long. Germline values: CDR1 SGDLS, CDR2 YYNGEE. The CDR3: CASSPLTGDTQYF. The CDR3 DNA follows: TGTGCCAGCAGCCCCCTGACCGGAGATACGCAGTATTTT.

V is TRBV11-2 and J is TRBJ2-7, with 10 bases aligning to TRBD2. J lost 3 bases, V lost 3 bases, and 5 bases had no gene match. Germline V gene lookup returns CDR1 SGHAT and CDR2 FQNNGV. The CDR3 spans 15 residues. CDR3 in amino acids: CASSLASGGGYEQYF. The CDR3 coding sequence is TGTGCCAGCAGCTTGGCGAGCGGGGGGGGCTACGAGCAGTACTTC. Complete variable domain (other parts from reference TRBV11-2 and TRBJ2-7): EAGVAQSPRYKIIEKRQSVAFWCNPISGHATLYWYQQILGQGPKLLIQFQNNGVVDDSQLPKDRFSAERLKGVDSTLKIQPAKLEDSAVYLCASSLASGGGYEQYFGPGTRLTVT.

Note on this clonotype: A junction boundary mismatches the germline segment, possibly from a read error. The chain uses TRBV2 and TRBJ2-5; D possibly corresponds to TRBD1 (5 bases). The CDR3 contains 15 residues. The germline gives CDR1 SNHLY, CDR2 FYNNEI. The CDR3: CASREGSGNQETQYF. The CDR3 nucleotides read TGTGCCAGCAGAGAAGGTTCAGGGAACCAAGAGACCCAGTACTTC.

The gene calls are TRBV7-2 and TRBJ1-5; D perhaps matches TRBD1 (5 bases). Deletions cut 7 bases from V and 5 bases from J, with 15 bases between. The CDR3 totals 14 residues. CDR1 and CDR2 from the germline V gene are SGHTA and FQGNSA. The CDR3 sequence: CASTSLWGDQPQHF. DNA for the CDR3: TGTGCCAGCACCTCCTTGTGGGGGGATCAGCCCCAGCATTTT.

This clonotype came up once. The rearrangement links TRBV2 to TRBJ1-5, with a weak D call TRBD1 (5 bases). This CDR3 spans 13 amino acids. Trimming stripped 6 bases from V and 7 bases from J, with 13 bases between. Per the germline V gene, CDR1 is SNHLY and CDR2 is FYNNEI. CDR3: CASSYIDRQPQHF. CDR3 coding DNA: TGTGCCAGCAGCTATATCGACAGACAGCCCCAGCATTTT.

The rearrangement links TRBV20-1 to TRBJ2-3; the D call may be TRBD1 or TRBD2 (5 bases each). CDR1 and CDR2 from the germline V gene are DFQATT and SNEGSKA (reference sequence). V lost 6 bases to trimming and J lost 6 bases, with 19 bases between them. This CDR3 spans 14 amino acids. The DNA for the CDR3 is TGCAGTGCCACGGACACTAGGGTGGCGGATACGCAGTATTTT. Translating gives CSATDTRVADTQYF.

The rearrangement links TRBV9 to TRBJ2-3; 11 nucleotides line up with TRBD1. Germline CDR1 reads SGDLS; CDR2 reads YYNGEE. V lost 3 bases, J lost 6 bases, and 3 bases stayed unmatched. The CDR3 is made up of 14 amino acids. The CDR3 sequence: CASSDRDRGDTQYF. The CDR3 DNA reads as TGTGCCAGCAGCGACCGGGACAGGGGGGATACGCAGTATTTT.

The rearrangement links TRBV5-1 to TRBJ2-7, with TRBD1 matching 7 bases. Germline V lookup: CDR1 SGHRS, CDR2 YFSETQ. V was clipped by 0 bases and J by 4 bases; unmatched bases: 10. This CDR3 contains 16 residues. As DNA, the CDR3 is TGCGCCAGCAGCTTGGCCGACACAGGGGCCTTATACGAGCAGTACTTC. Encoded protein: CASSLADTGALYEQYF.

The rearrangement uses TRBV6-5 and TRBJ2-7; the D call may be TRBD1 or TRBD2 (5 bases each). The DNA end favors TRBJ2-5, so the J call may be wrong. CDR1 is MNHEY, CDR2 SVGAGI, per germline. The CDR3 extends over 15 amino acids. The CDR3 loop is CASSYSRGPTETQYF. CDR3 in DNA: TGTGCCAGCAGTTACTCGAGGGGACCAACCGAGACCCAGTACTTC.

DNA of the CDR3: TGTGCCAGCAGCGTACAGGGATACTTTAATGAAAAACTGTTTTTT. This encodes CASSVQGYFNEKLFF. The rearrangement links TRBV6-5 to TRBJ1-4; perhaps TRBD1 as D (6 bases). The V gene's germline CDR1 is MNHEY and CDR2 SVGAGI. The CDR3 extends over 15 amino acids. V gave up 6 bases and J gave up 4 bases, with 15 bases separating them.

V usage is TRBV7-2 and J usage is TRBJ2-7, with D perhaps TRBD1 (6 bases). CDR3 length equals 14 residues. Germline lookup yields CDR1 SGHTA and CDR2 FQGNSA. Trimming left V 4 bases short and J 2 bases short, with 12 bases between. CDR3 nucleotides: TGTGCCAGCAGCTCCCGAGGGGGTGCCTACGAGCAGTACTTC. Amino acid sequence: CASSSRGGAYEQYF.

This clonotype was observed a few times. The V call is TRBV7-2, the J call TRBJ2-6, with 8 bases lining up with TRBD1. The germline gives CDR1 SGHTA, CDR2 FQGNSA. CDR3 size: 18 residues. With 1 base clipped from V and 0 bases from J, the junction kept 5 bases outside the gene matches. The CDR3 sequence is CASSLDPGQASGANVLTF. The CDR3 bases are TGTGCCAGCAGCTTAGATCCGGGACAGGCCTCTGGGGCCAACGTCCTGACTTTC.

The genes are TRBV7-9 and TRBJ2-1; D gene uncertain. This CDR3 contains 13 residues. Germline V CDR1 and CDR2: SEHNR, FQNEAQ (reference sequence). V was shortened by 7 bases and J by 6 bases, with 13 bases between the two germline ends. The CDR3 DNA is TGTGCCAGCACCCCATTCAGTGGCAATGAGCAGTTCTTC. Residues: CASTPFSGNEQFF.

The chain is built from TRBV7-6 and TRBJ1-2; maybe TRBD1 (5 bases). The germline CDR1 and CDR2 sequences are SGHVS and FNYEAQ. CDR3 size: 15 residues. Deletions cut 1 base from V and 4 bases from J, with 13 bases between. The CDR3 DNA sequence: TGTGCCAGCAGCTTAGTTCCGGGGGTTCGCTATGGCTACACCTTC. Translation gives CASSLVPGVRYGYTF.